This TCR beta chain was found in a study of blood T cell repertoires in COVID-19. Study summary: Both acute and convalescent COVID-19 samples were obtained from the United States, Italy and Spain. From T cells, B-cell-depleted T cells, or PBMCs came the material, which was cDNA or gDNA.

This clone was recorded only once. The CDR3 runs 13 residues. J was trimmed by 6 bases and V by 5 bases; bases with no gene match: 3. The germline CDR1 and CDR2 sequences are MNHEY and SVGEGT. Authors' methods: Amplification with reference gene primers provided the estimates of nucleated cell counts. Assay: immunoSEQ multiplex PCR; the TCRdb copy retains only in-frame clones and omits some. V, J and clone size were drawn from that table, and D and trimming were deduced from the DNA. The data contain about 50,000 clones, 90% of them singletons. The chain couples TRBV6-2 or TRBV6-3 to TRBJ1-5, with 8 bases fitting TRBD1. The clonotype comes from a man aged 40-49 years with acute or convalescent COVID-19. The source material was peripheral blood. The CDR3 protein is CASSGTGRQPQHF. The CDR3 DNA reads TGTGCCAGCAGTGGGACAGGACGTCAGCCCCAGCATTTT.